This TCR beta chain derives from a study of blood T cell repertoires in COVID-19. Study-wide context: T cells, B-cell-depleted T cells, or PBMCs provided the cDNA or gDNA that served as material.

Original handling: The assay estimated nucleated cells by amplifying reference gene primers. Only in-frame clones appear in the TCRdb table, and some are missing; sequencing was by immunoSEQ multiplex PCR. That table supplies the V and J calls and clone size; D and trimming were determined from the DNA. The data contain 97,000 or so clones, roughly 85% of them singletons. This CDR3 spans 13 amino acids. CDR1 and CDR2 (germline): SNHLY, FYNNEI. V was cut by 6 bases and J by 3 bases, with 8 bases left in between. The source material was peripheral blood. V gene TRBV2 combines with J gene TRBJ1-4; D possibly corresponds to TRBD1 (6 bases). This clonotype was obtained from a man over 45 with active COVID-19. The CDR3, as DNA: TGTGCCAGCAGAGGACAGCCTAATGAAAAACTGTTTTTT. The encoded protein is CASRGQPNEKLFF.